The entry below gives a single TCR beta chain sequence along with its context. This table comes from immunoSEQ multiplex PCR, and its TCRdb copy is limited to in-frame clones, with some not included. Of about 310,000 clones in the sample, 89% were seen once. CDR1 is LGHDT, CDR2 YNNKEL, per germline (reference sequence). This CDR3 is 15 amino acids long. V lost 5 bases, J lost 0 bases, and 12 bases lay in between. This sample stems from a study of blood T cell repertoires in COVID-19. About the study: There were acute and convalescent COVID-19 samples, and they came from the United States, Italy and Spain. PBMCs, B-cell-depleted T cells, or T cells provided the cDNA or gDNA that made up the material.

This chain links TRBV3-1 (or the pseudogene TRBV3-2) with TRBJ2-3, with no clear D. The sample comprised PBMCs or T cells enriched from blood (not recorded which). This sequence was found in a woman aged 40 to 50 who had recovered from COVID-19. CDR3 DNA: TGTGCCAGCAGCTCTTGGGCCTCTAGCACAGATACGCAGTATTTT. It specifies CASSSWASSTDTQYF.